Sequencing of this TCR beta chain was carried out in a study of TIL therapy for anti-PD-1-resistant metastatic lung cancer. Time point specified: pre-treatment sample, taken before nivolumab and TIL therapy. Most excised metastases sampled were pleural nodules or supraclavicular lymph nodes. CDR3 length: 15 residues. Germline values: CDR1 MNHEY, CDR2 SVGAGI. V was shortened by 0 bases and J by 3 bases, with 12 bases between the two germline ends. The libraries were made with immunoSEQ v3. Measured with immunoSEQ multiplex PCR; TCRdb has only the in-frame clones, and not every one. The table shows about 26,000 clones, with roughly 69% occurring only once.

This specimen consisted of tumor tissue, obtained at baseline. This TCR came from a woman between 30 and 80 years old with non-small cell lung cancer. The chain employs TRBV6-5 and TRBJ2-7; no firm D call. The CDR3 DNA reads TGTGCCAGCAGTTACTCGGGAACCAACCTCTACGAGCAGTACTTC. This encodes CASSYSGTNLYEQYF.